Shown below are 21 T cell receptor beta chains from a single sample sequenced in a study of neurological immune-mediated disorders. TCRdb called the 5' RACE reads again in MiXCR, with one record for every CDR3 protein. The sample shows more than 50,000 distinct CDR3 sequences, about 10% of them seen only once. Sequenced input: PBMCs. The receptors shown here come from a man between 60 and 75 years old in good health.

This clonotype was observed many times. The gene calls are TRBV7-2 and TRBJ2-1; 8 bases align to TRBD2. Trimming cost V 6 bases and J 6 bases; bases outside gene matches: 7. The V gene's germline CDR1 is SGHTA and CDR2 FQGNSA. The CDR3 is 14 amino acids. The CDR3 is CASRPGGAFNEQFF. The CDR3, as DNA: TGTGCCAGCAGACCGGGGGGGGCTTTCAATGAGCAGTTCTTC.

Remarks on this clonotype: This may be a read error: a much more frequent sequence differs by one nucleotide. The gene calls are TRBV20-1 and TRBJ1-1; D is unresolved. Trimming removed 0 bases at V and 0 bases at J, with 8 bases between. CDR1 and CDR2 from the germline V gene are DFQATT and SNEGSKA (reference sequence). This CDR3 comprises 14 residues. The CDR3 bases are TGCAGTGCTAGAGAAGTAAGACTGAACACTGAAGCTTTCTTT. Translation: CSAREVRLNTEAFF.

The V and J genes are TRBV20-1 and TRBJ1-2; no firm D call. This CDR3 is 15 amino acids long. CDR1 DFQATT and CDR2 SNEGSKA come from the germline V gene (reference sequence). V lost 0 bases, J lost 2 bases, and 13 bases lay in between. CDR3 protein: CSARDCQVANYGYTF. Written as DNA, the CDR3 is TGCAGTGCTAGAGATTGTCAGGTGGCGAACTATGGCTACACCTTC.

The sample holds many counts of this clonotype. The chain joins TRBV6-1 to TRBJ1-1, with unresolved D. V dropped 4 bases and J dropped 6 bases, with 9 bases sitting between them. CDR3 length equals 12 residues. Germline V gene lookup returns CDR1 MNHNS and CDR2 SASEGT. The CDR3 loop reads CASSGRSAEAFF. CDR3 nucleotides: TGTGCCAGCAGTGGACGGTCTGCTGAAGCTTTCTTT.

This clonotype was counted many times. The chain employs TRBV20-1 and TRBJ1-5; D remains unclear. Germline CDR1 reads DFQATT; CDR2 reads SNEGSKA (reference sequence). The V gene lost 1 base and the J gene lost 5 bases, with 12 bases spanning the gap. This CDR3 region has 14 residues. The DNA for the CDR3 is TGCAGTGCTAGAGTTGTAGGCGTTCATCAGCCCCAGCATTTT. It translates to CSARVVGVHQPQHF.

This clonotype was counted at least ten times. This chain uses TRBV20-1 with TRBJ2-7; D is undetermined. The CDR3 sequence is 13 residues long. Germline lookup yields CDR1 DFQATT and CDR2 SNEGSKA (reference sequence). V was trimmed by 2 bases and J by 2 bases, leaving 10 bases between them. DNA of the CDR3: TGCAGTGCTAGAACCGGCGGCCCCTACGAGCAGTACTTC. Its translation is CSARTGGPYEQYF.

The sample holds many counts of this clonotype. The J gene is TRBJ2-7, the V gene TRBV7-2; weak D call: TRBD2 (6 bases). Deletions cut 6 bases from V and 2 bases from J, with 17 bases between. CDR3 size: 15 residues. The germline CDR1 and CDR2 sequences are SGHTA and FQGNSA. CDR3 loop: CASSFRDSRTYEQYF. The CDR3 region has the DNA TGTGCCAGCAGTTTTCGGGACTCCCGAACCTACGAGCAGTACTTC.

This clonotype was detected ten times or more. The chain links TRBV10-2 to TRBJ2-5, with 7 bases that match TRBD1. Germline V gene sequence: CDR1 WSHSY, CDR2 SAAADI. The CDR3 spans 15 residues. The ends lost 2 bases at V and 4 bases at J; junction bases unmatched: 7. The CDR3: CASSEGTARGETQYF. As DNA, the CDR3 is TGCGCCAGCAGTGAGGGGACAGCGAGGGGAGAGACCCAGTACTTC.

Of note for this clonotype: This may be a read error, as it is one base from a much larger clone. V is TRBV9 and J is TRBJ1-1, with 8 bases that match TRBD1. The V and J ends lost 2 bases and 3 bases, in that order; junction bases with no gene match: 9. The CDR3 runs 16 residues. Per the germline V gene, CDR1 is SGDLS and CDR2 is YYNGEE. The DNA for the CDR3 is TGTGCCAGCAGCGTCGCCATCACAGGGGGGGACACTGAAGCTTTCTTT. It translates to CASSVAITGGDTEAFF.

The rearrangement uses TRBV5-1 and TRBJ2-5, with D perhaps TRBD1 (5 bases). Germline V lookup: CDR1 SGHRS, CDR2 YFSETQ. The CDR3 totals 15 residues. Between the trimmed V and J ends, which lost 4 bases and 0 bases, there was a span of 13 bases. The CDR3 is CASSREGVNQETQYF. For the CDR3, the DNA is TGCGCCAGCAGCCGAGAAGGGGTGAACCAAGAGACCCAGTACTTC.

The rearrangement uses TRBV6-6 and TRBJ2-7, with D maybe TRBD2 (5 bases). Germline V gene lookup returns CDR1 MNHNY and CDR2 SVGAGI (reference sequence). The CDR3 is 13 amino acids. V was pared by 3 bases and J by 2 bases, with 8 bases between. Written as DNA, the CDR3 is TGTGCCAGCAGTTATGAGGGAACCTACGAGCAGTACTTC. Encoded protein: CASSYEGTYEQYF.

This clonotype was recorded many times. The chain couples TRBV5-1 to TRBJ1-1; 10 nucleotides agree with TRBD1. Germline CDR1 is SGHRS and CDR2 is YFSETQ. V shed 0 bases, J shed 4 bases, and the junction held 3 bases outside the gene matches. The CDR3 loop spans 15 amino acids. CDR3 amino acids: CASSLGTGGVTEAFF. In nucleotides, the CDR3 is TGCGCCAGCAGCTTGGGGACAGGGGGTGTCACTGAAGCTTTCTTT.

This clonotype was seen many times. The CDR3 nucleotides read TGCAGTGCTAGAAAGGACAGGGTGAATGCCGGGGAGCTGTTTTTT. Protein sequence: CSARKDRVNAGELFF. The chain recombines TRBV20-1 with TRBJ2-2, with 8 nucleotides matching TRBD1. Germline-derived CDR1 and CDR2 are DFQATT and SNEGSKA (reference sequence). The J segment lost 6 bases and the V segment lost 2 bases, leaving 8 bases of the junction unmatched. The length of the CDR3 is 15 residues.

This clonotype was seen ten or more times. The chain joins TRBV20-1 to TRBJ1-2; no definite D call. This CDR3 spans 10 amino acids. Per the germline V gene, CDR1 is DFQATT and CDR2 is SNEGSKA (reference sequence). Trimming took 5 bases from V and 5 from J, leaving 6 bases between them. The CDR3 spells CSARVYGYTF. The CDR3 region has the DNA TGCAGTGCTCGGGTGTATGGCTACACCTTC.

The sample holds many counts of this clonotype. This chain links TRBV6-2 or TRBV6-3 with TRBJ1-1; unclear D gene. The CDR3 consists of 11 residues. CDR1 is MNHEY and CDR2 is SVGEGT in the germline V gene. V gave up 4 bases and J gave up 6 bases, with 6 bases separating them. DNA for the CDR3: TGTGCCAGCAGTTGGACCTCTGAAGCTTTCTTT. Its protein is CASSWTSEAFF.

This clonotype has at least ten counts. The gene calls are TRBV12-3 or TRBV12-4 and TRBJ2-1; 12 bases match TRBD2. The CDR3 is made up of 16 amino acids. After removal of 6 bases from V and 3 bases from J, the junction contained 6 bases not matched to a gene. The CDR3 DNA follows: TGTGCCAGCAGGTTTACTAGCGGGGGGTTCTACAATGAGCAGTTCTTC. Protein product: CASRFTSGGFYNEQFF.

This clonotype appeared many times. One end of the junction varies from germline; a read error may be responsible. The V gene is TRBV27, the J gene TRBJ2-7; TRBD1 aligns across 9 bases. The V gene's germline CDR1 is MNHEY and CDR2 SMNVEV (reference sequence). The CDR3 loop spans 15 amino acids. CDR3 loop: CASTPRGQGSNEQYF. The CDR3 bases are TGTGCCAGCACCCCGCGGGGACAGGGCTCCAACGAGCAGTACTTC.

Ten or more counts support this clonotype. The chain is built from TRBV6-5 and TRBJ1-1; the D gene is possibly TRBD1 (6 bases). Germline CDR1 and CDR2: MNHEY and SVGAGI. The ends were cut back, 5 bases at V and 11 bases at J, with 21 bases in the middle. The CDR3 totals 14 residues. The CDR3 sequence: CASSQRNRAKEAFF. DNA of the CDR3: TGTGCCAGCAGTCAGAGGAACAGGGCCAAAGAGGCTTTCTTT.

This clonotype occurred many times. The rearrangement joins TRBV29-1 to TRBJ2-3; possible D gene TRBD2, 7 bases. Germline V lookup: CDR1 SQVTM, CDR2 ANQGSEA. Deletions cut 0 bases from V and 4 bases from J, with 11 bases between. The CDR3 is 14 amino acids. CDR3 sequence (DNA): TGCAGCGTTGAAGAGAGGGGGGGCGCAGATACGCAGTATTTT. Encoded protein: CSVEERGGADTQYF.

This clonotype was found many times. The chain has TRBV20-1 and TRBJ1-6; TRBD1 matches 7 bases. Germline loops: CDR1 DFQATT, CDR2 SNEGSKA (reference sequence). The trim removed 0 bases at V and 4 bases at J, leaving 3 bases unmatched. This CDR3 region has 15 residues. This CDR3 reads CSARDGDSYNSPLHF. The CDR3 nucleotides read TGCAGTGCTAGAGATGGGGACAGTTATAATTCACCCCTCCACTTT.

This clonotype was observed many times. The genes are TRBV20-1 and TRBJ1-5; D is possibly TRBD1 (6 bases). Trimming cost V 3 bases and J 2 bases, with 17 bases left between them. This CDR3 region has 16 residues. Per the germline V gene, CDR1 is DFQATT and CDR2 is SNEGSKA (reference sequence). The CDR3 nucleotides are TGCAGTGCTAGGGGTGGGGGGGCCTTGGGCAATCAGCCCCAGCATTTT. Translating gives CSARGGGALGNQPQHF.